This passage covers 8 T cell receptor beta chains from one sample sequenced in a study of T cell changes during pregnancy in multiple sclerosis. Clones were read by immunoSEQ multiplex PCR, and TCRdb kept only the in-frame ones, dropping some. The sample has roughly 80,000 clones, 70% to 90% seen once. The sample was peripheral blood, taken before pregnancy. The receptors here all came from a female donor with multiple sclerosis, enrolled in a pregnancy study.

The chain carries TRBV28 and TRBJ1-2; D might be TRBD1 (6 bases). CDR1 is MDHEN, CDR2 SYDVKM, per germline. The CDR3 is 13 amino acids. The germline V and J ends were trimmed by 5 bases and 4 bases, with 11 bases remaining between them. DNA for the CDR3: TGTGCCAGCAGTACGGGGGGGGCCTATGGCTACACCTTC. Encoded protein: CASSTGGAYGYTF.

This CDR3 reads CASSLRLGLAQETQYF. CDR3 DNA sequence: TGTGCCAGCAGCTTACGCCTGGGACTAGCCCAAGAGACCCAGTACTTC. The V and J genes are TRBV11-2 and TRBJ2-5; 9 nucleotides line up with TRBD2. Germline loops: CDR1 SGHAT, CDR2 FQNNGV. V dropped 2 bases and J dropped 1; count of bases not matched to a gene: 5. The length of the CDR3 is 16 residues.

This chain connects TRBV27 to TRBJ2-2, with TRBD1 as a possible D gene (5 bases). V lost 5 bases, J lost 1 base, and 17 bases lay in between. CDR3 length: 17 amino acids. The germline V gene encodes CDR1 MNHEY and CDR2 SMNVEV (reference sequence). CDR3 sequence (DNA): TGTGCCAGCAGTCCGCGCCCCGGACAACAGAACACCGGGGAGCTGTTTTTT. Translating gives CASSPRPGQQNTGELFF.

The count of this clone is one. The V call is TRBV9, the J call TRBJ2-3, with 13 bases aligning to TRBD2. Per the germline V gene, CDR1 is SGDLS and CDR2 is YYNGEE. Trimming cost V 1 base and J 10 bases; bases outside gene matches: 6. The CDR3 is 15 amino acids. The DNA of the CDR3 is TGTGCCAGCAGCGTAACTAGCGGGGGGGCAACTGCGCAGTATTTT. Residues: CASSVTSGGATAQYF. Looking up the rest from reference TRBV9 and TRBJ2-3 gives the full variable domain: DSGVTQTPKHLITATGQRVTLRCSPRSGDLSVYWYQQSLDQGLQFLIQYYNGEERAKGNILERFSAQQFPDLHSELNLSSLELGDSALYFCASSVTSGGATAQYFGPGTRLTVL.

CDR3 in DNA: TGTGCTAGTTCAGGAGGAAGAACCTTCTCCGGGGACACTGAAGCTTTCTTT. Encoded protein: CASSGGRTFSGDTEAFF. The genes are TRBV12-5 and TRBJ1-1; D unclear. The V gene's germline CDR1 is LGHNT and CDR2 FRNRAP. This CDR3 spans 17 amino acids. Trimming shortened V by 8 bases and J by 3 bases, and 25 bases separated the two germline ends.

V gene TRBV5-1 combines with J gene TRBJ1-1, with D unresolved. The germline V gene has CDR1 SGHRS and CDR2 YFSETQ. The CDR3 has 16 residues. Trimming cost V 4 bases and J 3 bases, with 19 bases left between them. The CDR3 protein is CASSRPPGGVDTEAFF. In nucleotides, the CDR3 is TGCGCCAGCAGCCGACCCCCCGGCGGGGTTGACACTGAAGCTTTCTTT.

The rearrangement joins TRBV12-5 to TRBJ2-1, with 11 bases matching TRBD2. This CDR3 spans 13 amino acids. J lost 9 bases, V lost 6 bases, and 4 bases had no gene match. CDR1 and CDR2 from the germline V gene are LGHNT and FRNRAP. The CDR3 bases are TGTGCTAGTGGCTTAGCGGGGGGGCGTGAGCAGTTCTTC. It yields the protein CASGLAGGREQFF.

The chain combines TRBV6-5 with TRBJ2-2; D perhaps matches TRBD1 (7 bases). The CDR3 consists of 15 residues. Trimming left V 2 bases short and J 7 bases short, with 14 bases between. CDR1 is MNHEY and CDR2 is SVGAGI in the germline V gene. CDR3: CASSYQGGVGGELFF. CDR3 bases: TGTGCCAGCAGTTACCAGGGGGGAGTAGGCGGGGAGCTGTTTTTT.